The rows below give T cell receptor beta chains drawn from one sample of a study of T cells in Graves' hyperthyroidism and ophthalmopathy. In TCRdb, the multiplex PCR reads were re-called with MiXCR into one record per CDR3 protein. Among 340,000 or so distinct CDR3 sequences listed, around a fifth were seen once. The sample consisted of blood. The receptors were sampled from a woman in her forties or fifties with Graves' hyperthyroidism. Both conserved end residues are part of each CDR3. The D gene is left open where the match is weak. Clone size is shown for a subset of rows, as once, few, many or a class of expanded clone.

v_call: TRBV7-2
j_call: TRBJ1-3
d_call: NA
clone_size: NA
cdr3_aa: CASSFAQGVRNTIYF
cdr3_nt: TGTGCCAGCAGCTTCGCACAGGGAGTTAGAAACACCATATATTTT

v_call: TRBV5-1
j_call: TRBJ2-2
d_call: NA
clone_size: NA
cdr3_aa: CASSPLDSGTTGELFF
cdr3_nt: TGCGCCAGCAGCCCCCTGGACAGCGGAACCACCGGGGAGCTGTTTTTT

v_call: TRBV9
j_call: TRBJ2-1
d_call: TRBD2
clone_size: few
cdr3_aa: CASNWREATGEQFF
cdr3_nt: TGTGCCAGCAACTGGCGGGAGGCCACCGGTGAGCAGTTCTTC

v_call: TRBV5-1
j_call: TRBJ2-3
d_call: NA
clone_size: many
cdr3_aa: CASSQGHLTDTQYF
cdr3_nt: TGCGCCAGCAGCCAGGGACATCTCACAGATACGCAGTATTTT

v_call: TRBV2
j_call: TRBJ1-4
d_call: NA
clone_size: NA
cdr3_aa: CASSENRPAGRKLFF
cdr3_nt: TGTGCCAGCAGTGAAAACCGGCCCGCTGGGCGAAAACTGTTTTTT

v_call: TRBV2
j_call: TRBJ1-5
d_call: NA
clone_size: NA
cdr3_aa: CASAPGSSNQPQHF
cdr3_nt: TGTGCCAGCGCACCCGGCAGTAGCAATCAGCCCCAGCATTTT

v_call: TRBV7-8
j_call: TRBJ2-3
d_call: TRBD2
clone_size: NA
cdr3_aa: CASSFRTPSGGSFTDTQYF
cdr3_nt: TGTGCCAGCAGCTTCCGAACGCCTAGCGGGGGGTCATTCACAGATACGCAGTATTTT

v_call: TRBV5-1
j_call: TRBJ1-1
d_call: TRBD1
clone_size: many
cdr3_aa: CASSAGTGRDTEAFF
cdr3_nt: TGCGCCAGCAGCGCAGGGACAGGGAGGGACACTGAAGCTTTCTTT

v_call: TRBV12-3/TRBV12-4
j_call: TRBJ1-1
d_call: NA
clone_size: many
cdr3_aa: CASSLFTGRTEAFF
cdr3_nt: TGTGCCAGCAGTTTATTCACAGGACGGACTGAAGCTTTCTTT

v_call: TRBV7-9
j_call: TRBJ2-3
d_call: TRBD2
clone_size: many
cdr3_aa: CASSFGLADYSSTDTQYF
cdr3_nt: TGTGCCAGCAGCTTCGGGCTAGCGGACTACTCTAGCACAGATACGCAGTATTTT

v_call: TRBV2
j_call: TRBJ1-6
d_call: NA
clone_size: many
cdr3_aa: CASGQFSSYNSPLHF
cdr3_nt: TGTGCCAGCGGACAGTTCAGCTCCTATAATTCACCCCTCCACTTT

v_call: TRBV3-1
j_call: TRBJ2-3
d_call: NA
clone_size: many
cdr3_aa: CASRPTGRDTQYF
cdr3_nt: TGTGCCAGCAGACCCACGGGACGAGATACGCAGTATTTT

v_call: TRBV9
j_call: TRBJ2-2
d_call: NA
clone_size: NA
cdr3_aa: CASSPRWAAANTGELFF
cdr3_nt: TGTGCCAGCAGCCCCCGTTGGGCAGCAGCGAACACCGGGGAGCTGTTTTTT

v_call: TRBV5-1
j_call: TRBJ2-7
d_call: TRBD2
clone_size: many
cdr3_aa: CASSYASSGDYEQYF
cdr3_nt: TGCGCCAGCAGCTATGCGTCTAGCGGAGACTACGAGCAGTACTTC

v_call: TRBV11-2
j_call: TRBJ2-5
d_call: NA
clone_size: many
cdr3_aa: CASSLGSRRGVGETQYF
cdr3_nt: TGTGCCAGCAGCTTAGGGTCAAGGCGAGGAGTGGGAGAGACCCAGTACTTC

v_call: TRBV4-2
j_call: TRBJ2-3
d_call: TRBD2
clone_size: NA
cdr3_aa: CASSQDTGGGGDTQYF
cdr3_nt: TGTGCCAGCAGCCAAGATACCGGGGGGGGAGGAGATACGCAGTATTTT

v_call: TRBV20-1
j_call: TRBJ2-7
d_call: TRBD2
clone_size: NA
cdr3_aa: CSATRTSGSHEQYF
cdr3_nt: TGCAGTGCTACCCGGACTAGCGGGAGCCACGAGCAGTACTTC

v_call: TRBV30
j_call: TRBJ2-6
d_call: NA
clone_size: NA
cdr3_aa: CAWSGGFSGANVLTF
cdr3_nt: TGTGCCTGGAGTGGTGGGTTCTCTGGGGCCAACGTCCTGACTTTC

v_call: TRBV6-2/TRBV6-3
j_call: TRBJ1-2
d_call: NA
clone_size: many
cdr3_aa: CASWRDSWGYTF
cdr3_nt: TGTGCCAGCTGGAGGGACTCCTGGGGCTACACCTTC

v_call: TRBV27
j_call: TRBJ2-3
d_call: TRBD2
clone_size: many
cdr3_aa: CDGRDSTDTQYF
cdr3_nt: TGTGATGGGAGGGATAGCACAGATACGCAGTATTTT

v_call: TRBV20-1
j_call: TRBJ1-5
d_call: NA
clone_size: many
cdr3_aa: CSARSDSSNQPQHF
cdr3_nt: TGCAGTGCAAGATCGGACAGTAGCAATCAGCCCCAGCATTTT

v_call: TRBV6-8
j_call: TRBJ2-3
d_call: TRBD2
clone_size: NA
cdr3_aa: CASSTSLGTSGGDRTDTQYF
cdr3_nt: TGTGCCAGCAGTACCTCCTTAGGGACTAGCGGAGGGGACCGGACAGATACGCAGTATTTT

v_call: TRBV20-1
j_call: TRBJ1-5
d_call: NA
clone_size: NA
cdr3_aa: CSASEGRYNQPQHF
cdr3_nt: TGCAGTGCTAGCGAGGGACGGTACAATCAGCCCCAGCATTTT

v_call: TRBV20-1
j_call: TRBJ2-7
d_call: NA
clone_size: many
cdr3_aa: CSASVQSLTDEQYF
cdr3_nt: TGCAGTGCTAGTGTACAGTCTCTCACCGACGAGCAGTACTTC

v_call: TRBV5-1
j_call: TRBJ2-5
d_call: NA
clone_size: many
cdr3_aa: CASSLAGAGSETQYF
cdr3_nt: TGCGCCAGCAGCTTGGCCGGGGCGGGATCAGAGACCCAGTACTTC

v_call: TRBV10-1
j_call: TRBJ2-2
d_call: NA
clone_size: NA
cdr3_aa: CASSNRDHNTGELFF
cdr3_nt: TGCGCCAGCAGCAACCGGGACCACAACACCGGGGAGCTGTTTTTT

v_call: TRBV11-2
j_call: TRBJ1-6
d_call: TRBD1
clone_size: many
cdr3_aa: CASSLATGGTGNSPLHF
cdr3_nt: TGTGCCAGCAGCTTAGCTACGGGTGGGACAGGCAATTCACCCCTCCACTTT

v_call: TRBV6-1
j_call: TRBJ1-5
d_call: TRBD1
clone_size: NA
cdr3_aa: CASRPRTGGWPQHF
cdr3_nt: TGTGCCAGCAGACCAAGGACAGGAGGTTGGCCCCAGCATTTT

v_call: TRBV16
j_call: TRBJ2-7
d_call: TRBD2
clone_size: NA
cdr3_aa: CASSQLGGLAGRYEQYF
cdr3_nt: TGTGCCAGCAGCCAATTAGGGGGACTAGCGGGACGCTACGAGCAGTACTTC

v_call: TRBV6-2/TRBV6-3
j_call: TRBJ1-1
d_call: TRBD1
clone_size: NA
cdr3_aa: CASSYKGGVMNTEAFF
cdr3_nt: TGTGCCAGCAGTTACAAAGGGGGCGTAATGAACACTGAAGCTTTCTTT

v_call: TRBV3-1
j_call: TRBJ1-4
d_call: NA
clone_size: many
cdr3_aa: CASRGYGATNEKLFF
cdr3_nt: TGTGCCAGCAGGGGGTACGGGGCTACTAATGAAAAACTGTTTTTT

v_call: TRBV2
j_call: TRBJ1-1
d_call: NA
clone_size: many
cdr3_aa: CASRENTEAFF
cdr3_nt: TGTGCCAGTAGGGAGAACACTGAAGCTTTCTTT

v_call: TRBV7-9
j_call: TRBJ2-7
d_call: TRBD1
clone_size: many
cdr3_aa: CASNDRDRGSYEQYF
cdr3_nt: TGTGCCAGCAACGACCGGGACAGGGGGTCCTACGAGCAGTACTTC

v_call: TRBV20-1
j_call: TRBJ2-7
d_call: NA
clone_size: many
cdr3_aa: CSARSLGGLEQYF
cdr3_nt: TGCAGTGCTAGATCTCTTGGAGGATTAGAGCAGTACTTC

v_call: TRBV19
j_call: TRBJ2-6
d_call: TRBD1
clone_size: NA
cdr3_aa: CASSIGQVLANVLTF
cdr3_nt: TGTGCCAGTAGTATCGGACAGGTTTTGGCCAACGTCCTGACTTTC

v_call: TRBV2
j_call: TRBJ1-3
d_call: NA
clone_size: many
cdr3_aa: CASGTVTGNTIYF
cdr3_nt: TGTGCCAGCGGGACGGTTACTGGAAACACCATATATTTT

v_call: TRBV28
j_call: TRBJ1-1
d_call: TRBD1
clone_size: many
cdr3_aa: CASSLFAGGTGGMNTEAFF
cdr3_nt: TGTGCCAGCAGTTTATTCGCGGGTGGGACAGGAGGAATGAACACTGAAGCTTTCTTT